Listed below are T cell receptor beta chains from one sample, sequenced in a study of shared clonotypes between healthy human individuals. The table came from immunoSEQ multiplex PCR; TCRdb's copy has only in-frame clones and leaves some out. This table holds some 2 million clones, 90% to 95% found once. The sequenced sample was naive CD4+ T cells sorted from blood. The receptors originated from a man between 18 and 35 years old in good health. Both conserved end residues are part of each CDR3. D genes are given only for firm matches. The size field is filled for only some rows; it gives once, few, many or a size class.

size	length	V	D	J	CDR3	DNA
NA	14	TRBV5-1	TRBD2	TRBJ2-7	CASSLPGGGREQYF	TGCGCCAGCAGCTTGCCGGGAGGCGGGCGCGAGCAGTACTTC
NA	16	TRBV19	TRBD1	TRBJ1-5	CASSRRGGDSNQPQHF	TGTGCCAGTAGTAGGAGAGGGGGCGATAGCAATCAGCCCCAGCATTTT
NA	13	TRBV29-1	NA	TRBJ2-5	CSAGTLTQETQYF	TGCAGCGCTGGGACCTTAACGCAAGAGACCCAGTACTTC
NA	13	TRBV6-6	NA	TRBJ1-2	CASRSDSGYGYTF	TGTGCCAGCAGGTCCGACAGCGGTTATGGCTACACCTTC
NA	13	TRBV28	NA	TRBJ2-5	CASSLVSQETQYF	TGTGCCAGCAGTTTGGTATCCCAAGAGACCCAGTACTTC
NA	13	TRBV28	NA	TRBJ2-7	CASSSGNYYEQYF	TGTGCCAGCAGTTCTGGCAACTACTACGAGCAGTACTTC
NA	15	TRBV5-1	NA	TRBJ2-2	CASSRVAANTGELFF	TGCGCCAGCAGTCGGGTAGCGGCTAACACCGGGGAGCTGTTTTTT
NA	15	TRBV30	NA	TRBJ1-6	CAWTLLHPGDSPLHF	TGTGCCTGGACCCTATTACATCCTGGAGATTCACCCCTCCACTTT
once	14	TRBV9	NA	TRBJ2-6	CASSAPAGANVLTF	TGTGCCAGCAGCGCCCCGGCCGGGGCCAACGTCCTGACTTTC
NA	14	TRBV5-1	NA	TRBJ1-1	CASSLAAVGTEAFF	TGCGCCAGCAGCTTGGCGGCGGTCGGGACTGAAGCTTTCTTT
NA	15	TRBV2	NA	TRBJ2-7	CASRQTGGNSYEQYF	TGTGCCAGCAGACAGACGGGGGGCAACTCCTACGAGCAGTACTTC
NA	12	TRBV29-1	NA	TRBJ1-3	CSVEIGGNTIYF	TGCAGCGTTGAGATAGGAGGAAACACCATATATTTT
NA	16	TRBV4-3	NA	TRBJ1-6	CASSQENRVPNSPLHF	TGCGCCAGCAGCCAAGAAAACAGGGTCCCTAATTCACCCCTCCACTTT
few	13	TRBV27	NA	TRBJ1-2	CASSLSGPGGYTF	TGTGCCAGCAGTTTATCAGGGCCAGGCGGCTACACCTTC
NA	15	TRBV9	NA	TRBJ2-3	CASSVGQFVTDTQYF	TGTGCCAGCAGCGTAGGTCAATTTGTTACAGATACGCAGTATTTT
NA	15	TRBV4-3	NA	TRBJ2-5	CASSQDPSIQETQYF	TGCGCCAGCAGTCAAGATCCCAGCATCCAAGAGACCCAGTACTTC
NA	15	TRBV6-5	TRBD1	TRBJ1-1	CASTPTDRVTTEAFF	TGTGCCAGCACCCCTACTGACAGGGTGACCACTGAAGCTTTCTTT
NA	16	TRBV4-3	TRBD2	TRBJ2-7	CASSQDPSGGSYEQYF	TGCGCCAGCAGCCAAGATCCTAGCGGGGGATCCTACGAGCAGTACTTC
NA	16	TRBV9	NA	TRBJ2-2	CASSVGAGANTGELFF	TGTGCCAGCAGCGTAGGGGCAGGAGCGAACACCGGGGAGCTGTTTTTT
few	13	TRBV18	NA	TRBJ2-2	CASSNANTGELFF	TGTGCCAGCTCAAATGCGAACACCGGGGAGCTGTTTTTT
NA	13	TRBV29-1	NA	TRBJ2-7	CSVTGSLRNEQYF	TGCAGCGTTACAGGGTCCCTGAGGAACGAGCAGTACTTC
NA	14	TRBV28	NA	TRBJ1-4	CASSPPGNNEKLFF	TGTGCCAGCAGCCCCCCAGGGAACAACGAAAAACTGTTTTTT
NA	15	TRBV7-9	NA	TRBJ2-1	CASSLVRQENNEQFF	TGTGCCAGCAGCTTAGTTCGGCAGGAGAACAATGAGCAGTTCTTC
NA	13	TRBV2	NA	TRBJ1-2	CASSELGAQGYTF	TGTGCCAGCAGTGAACTGGGGGCGCAGGGCTACACCTTC
NA	15	TRBV19	TRBD2	TRBJ2-7	CASSTLAGGPYEQYF	TGTGCCAGTAGTACCCTAGCGGGAGGGCCCTACGAGCAGTACTTC
NA	15	TRBV6-5	NA	TRBJ1-5	CASSTTGFSNQPQHF	TGTGCCAGCAGCACTACAGGGTTTAGCAATCAGCCCCAGCATTTT
NA	13	TRBV6-6	NA	TRBJ1-1	CASSYGQGTEAFF	TGTGCCAGCAGTTACGGGCAGGGCACTGAAGCTTTCTTT
NA	22	TRBV29-1	TRBD2	TRBJ2-5	CSVDPDRGQGLAGGPRRETQYF	TGCAGCGTTGATCCGGACAGGGGGCAAGGACTAGCGGGAGGGCCTAGGAGAGAGACCCAGTACTTC
NA	16	TRBV18	TRBD1	TRBJ2-7	CASSRVGTGSLYEQYF	TGTGCCAGCTCAAGGGTCGGGACAGGCTCCCTCTACGAGCAGTACTTC
NA	14	TRBV6-5	NA	TRBJ2-5	CATLPAGDGKTQYF	TGTGCCACCCTACCTGCAGGGGACGGCAAGACCCAGTACTTC
many	10	TRBV28	NA	TRBJ2-7	CASSLYEQYF	TGTGCCAGCAGTTTATACGAGCAGTACTTC
NA	16	TRBV7-2	TRBD2	TRBJ2-7	CASSETGLAFSYEQYF	TGTGCCAGCAGCGAGACGGGACTAGCTTTTAGTTACGAGCAGTACTTC
NA	17	TRBV23-1	NA	TRBJ1-3	CASSQSLDGSSGNTIYF	TGCGCCAGCAGTCAATCTCTCGACGGGAGCTCTGGAAACACCATATATTTT
NA	16	TRBV9	TRBD2	TRBJ2-3	CASSPGPGLAGGDKYF	TGTGCCAGCAGCCCAGGACCGGGACTAGCGGGGGGCGACAAGTATTTT
NA	15	TRBV6-1	NA	TRBJ1-5	CASSEVTQSNQPQHF	TGTGCCAGCAGTGAAGTTACACAAAGCAATCAGCCCCAGCATTTT
NA	13	TRBV15	NA	TRBJ2-3	CATSRDLVARQYF	TGTGCCACCAGCAGAGATCTGGTTGCAAGGCAGTATTTT
NA	17	TRBV5-1	NA	TRBJ2-7	CASSHGRREDSSYEQYF	TGCGCCAGCAGTCATGGTCGCAGGGAGGACAGCTCCTACGAGCAGTACTTC
NA	14	TRBV27	TRBD2	TRBJ2-1	CASKRTSDYNEQFF	TGTGCCAGCAAAAGGACTAGCGATTACAATGAGCAGTTCTTC
NA	11	TRBV30	NA	TRBJ2-1	CAWSSVAGKFF	TGTGCCTGGAGTTCGGTGGCAGGGAAGTTCTTC
NA	14	TRBV28	TRBD1	TRBJ2-3	CASRDRGGTDTQYF	TGTGCCAGCAGGGACAGGGGAGGCACAGATACGCAGTATTTT
NA	13	TRBV5-1	NA	TRBJ1-3	CASSLDSGNTIYF	TGCGCCAGCAGCTTAGACTCTGGAAACACCATATATTTT
NA	16	TRBV5-6	TRBD2	TRBJ2-7	CASSGGTSGTIYEQYF	TGTGCCAGCAGCGGGGGGACTAGCGGGACCATCTACGAGCAGTACTTC
once	15	TRBV11-3	TRBD2	TRBJ2-1	CASSLGTSSYNEQFF	TGTGCCAGCAGCTTAGGGACTAGCTCCTACAATGAGCAGTTCTTC
NA	14	TRBV27	NA	TRBJ1-6	CASSWGGVNSPLHF	TGTGCCAGCAGTTGGGGGGGGGTGAATTCACCCCTCCACTTT
NA	15	TRBV11-2	TRBD2	TRBJ2-7	CASSLVLAGSYEQYF	TGTGCCAGCAGCTTAGTACTAGCGGGCTCTTACGAGCAGTACTTC
NA	16	TRBV5-1	NA	TRBJ2-7	CASSLVVSPTSYEQYF	TGCGCCAGCAGCTTGGTGGTTAGCCCTACCTCCTACGAGCAGTACTTC
NA	15	TRBV6-1	NA	TRBJ1-2	CASSGRQNTNYGYTF	TGTGCCAGCAGTGGCAGGCAGAACACTAACTATGGCTACACCTTC
NA	15	TRBV5-1	TRBD1	TRBJ1-1	CASSLEGAFNTEAFF	TGCGCCAGCAGCTTGGAGGGGGCCTTCAACACTGAAGCTTTCTTT
NA	20	TRBV18	NA	TRBJ1-2	CASSPPLGWGTKVRGDGYTF	TGTGCCAGCTCACCACCCTTGGGTTGGGGGACGAAAGTCCGTGGGGACGGCTACACCTTC
NA	15	TRBV6-5	NA	TRBJ1-6	CASREIRTAGSPLHF	TGTGCCAGCAGGGAAATCAGGACAGCGGGCTCACCCCTCCACTTT
NA	13	TRBV10-3	TRBD1	TRBJ1-5	CAISEQGDQPQHF	TGTGCCATCAGTGAACAGGGGGATCAGCCCCAGCATTTT
NA	14	TRBV10-1	TRBD1	TRBJ2-7	CASRGQGERYEQYF	TGCGCCAGCAGAGGACAGGGGGAGCGCTACGAGCAGTACTTC
few	14	TRBV18	NA	TRBJ2-7	CASSPRDGTYEQYF	TGTGCCAGCTCACCAAGGGACGGCACCTACGAGCAGTACTTC
NA	15	TRBV7-2	TRBD2	TRBJ2-5	CASGTSGRGGETQYF	TGTGCCAGCGGGACTAGCGGGAGGGGAGGAGAGACCCAGTACTTC
NA	16	TRBV19	TRBD1	TRBJ2-2	CASRPQGIRAAGELFF	TGTGCCAGTAGACCACAGGGGATCCGGGCAGCCGGGGAGCTGTTTTTT